This passage covers 25 T cell receptor beta chains from one sample sequenced in a study of naive and memory T cell subsets. The SP2 primer and nested alpha and beta constant region primers amplified ligated cDNA in four rounds. TCRdb redid the calling of the 5' RACE reads with MiXCR, one entry per CDR3 protein. Of 50,000 to 65,000 distinct CDR3 sequences listed, less than 10% were seen once; the top ten hold around 9.8%. A UMI-containing oligonucleotide was joined by 3' ligation to the TCR cDNA template. Receptor source: a female donor in good health.

This clonotype was counted a few times. V and J are TRBV29-1 and TRBJ2-5, with D perhaps matching TRBD1 (5 bases). The germline V and J ends were trimmed by 4 bases and 1 base, with 10 bases remaining between them. The CDR3 has 13 amino acids. The germline V gene has CDR1 SQVTM and CDR2 ANQGSEA. The CDR3 region has the DNA TGCAGCGTTGTCCGAGACAGCCAAGAGACCCAGTACTTC. The encoded protein is CSVVRDSQETQYF.

This clonotype showed up many times. The rearrangement uses TRBV11-2 and TRBJ1-1; 9 bases are shared with TRBD1. V lost 3 bases and J lost 0; bases outside the gene matches: 5. The CDR3 sequence is 16 residues long. Per germline, CDR1 SGHAT and CDR2 FQNNGV. DNA for the CDR3: TGTGCCAGCAGCTTGGGACAGGGAAGTGTGAACACTGAAGCTTTCTTT. As protein: CASSLGQGSVNTEAFF.

This clonotype turned up a few times. The V gene is TRBV20-1, the J gene TRBJ2-3; TRBD2 aligns across 12 bases. CDR3 length equals 16 residues. V was pared by 6 bases and J by 2 bases, with 9 bases of the junction left unmatched. Germline V gene sequence: CDR1 DFQATT, CDR2 SNEGSKA (reference sequence). CDR3 bases: TGCAGTGCCCTCGGACTAGCGGGGATTCACACAGATACGCAGTATTTT. Translating gives CSALGLAGIHTDTQYF.

This clonotype has ten or more counts. V is TRBV28 and J is TRBJ1-5; no clear D. V shed 3 bases and J shed 7 bases, with 16 bases lying between them. Per the germline V gene, CDR1 is MDHEN and CDR2 is SYDVKM. This CDR3 is built from 15 residues. Written as DNA, the CDR3 is TGTGCCAGCAGTTTGTGGTCGAAGGGAAGGCAGCCCCAGCATTTT. Translation gives CASSLWSKGRQPQHF.

This clonotype was seen ten or more times. The V and J genes are TRBV11-1 and TRBJ1-2; D gene ambiguous. V was shortened by 5 bases and J by 6 bases, with 19 bases between the two germline ends. Germline V gene lookup returns CDR1 SGHAT and CDR2 FQDESV (reference sequence). This CDR3 spans 15 amino acids. The CDR3 DNA is TGTGCCAGCAGCCCATCAGCCCGGGTGAGGGATGGCTACACCTTC. Its translation is CASSPSARVRDGYTF.

The sample holds many counts of this clonotype. The chain is built from TRBV7-8 and TRBJ2-1; unclear D gene. V shed 5 bases and J shed 9 bases, with 17 bases lying between them. Germline CDR1 reads SGHVS; CDR2 reads FQNEAQ. The length of the CDR3 is 14 residues. CDR3 region: CASSAARTPSEQFF. CDR3 coding DNA: TGTGCCAGCAGCGCCGCCCGGACCCCCAGTGAGCAGTTCTTC.

The genes are TRBV6-1 and TRBJ2-3; no reliable D call. The CDR3 extends over 12 amino acids. Germline values: CDR1 MNHNS, CDR2 SASEGT. Between the trimmed V and J ends, which lost 6 bases and 2 bases, there was a span of 6 bases. CDR3 protein: CASSKNTDTQYF. DNA for the CDR3: TGTGCCAGCAGCAAAAACACAGATACGCAGTATTTT.

The gene calls are TRBV7-2 and TRBJ2-3; tentatively, D is TRBD1 (6 bases). Per germline, CDR1 SGHTA and CDR2 FQGNSA. This CDR3 comprises 14 residues. V was clipped by 1 base and J by 14 bases, with 19 bases between them. The CDR3, as DNA: TGTGCCAGCAGCTTAGATGACAGGAGAATAGGCACGTATTTT. The encoded protein is CASSLDDRRIGTYF.

This clonotype was recorded many times. The chain couples TRBV30 to TRBJ1-5; 9 nucleotides align to TRBD1. There are 17 residues in the CDR3. The V segment lost 2 bases and the J segment 2 bases; nucleotides outside the gene matches: 10. Germline loops: CDR1 GTSNPN, CDR2 SVGIG (reference sequence). For the CDR3, the DNA is TGTGCCTGGAGTCTTGGGACAGGGAGAATCGGCAATCAGCCCCAGCATTTT. Amino acid sequence: CAWSLGTGRIGNQPQHF.

In this sample, this clonotype turned up a few times. The chain carries TRBV7-8 and TRBJ2-1; 9 bases agree with TRBD1. The CDR3 contains 15 residues. Per the germline V gene, CDR1 is SGHVS and CDR2 is FQNEAQ. Losses at the gene ends were 6 bases for V and 8 bases for J; bases not matched to a gene: 11. Here the CDR3 reads CASRADRGRFYEQFF. The CDR3 DNA reads TGTGCCAGCAGGGCAGACAGGGGGAGGTTCTATGAGCAGTTCTTC.

Many counts were recorded for this clonotype. The J gene is TRBJ1-6, the V gene TRBV28; D is unclear. V shed 4 bases and J shed 8 bases, with 21 bases lying between them. Looked up from germline, CDR1 is MDHEN and CDR2 is SYDVKM. The CDR3 sequence is 17 residues long. CDR3 DNA sequence: TGTGCCAGCAGTTCAGTGGCGCCAGTTTTAGGTTATTCACCCCTCCACTTT. It specifies CASSSVAPVLGYSPLHF.

Many counts were recorded for this clonotype. The chain has TRBV20-1 and TRBJ1-2; D is unresolved. CDR1 DFQATT and CDR2 SNEGSKA come from the germline V gene (reference sequence). The CDR3 extends over 12 amino acids. The CDR3 coding sequence is TGCAGCACAATTACGGTCCAATATGGCTACACCTTC. This codes for CSTITVQYGYTF.

Ten or more counts support this clonotype. The CDR3 reads CASSYSKIHEQYF. The CDR3 DNA is TGTGCCAGCAGTTACTCGAAGATCCACGAGCAGTACTTC. V gene TRBV6-2 or TRBV6-3 combines with J gene TRBJ2-7; D remains ambiguous. The CDR3 sequence is 13 residues long. The germline V gene has CDR1 MNHEY and CDR2 SVGEGT. Trimming stripped 0 bases from V and 5 bases from J, with 8 bases between.

This clonotype was recorded at least ten times. The chain uses TRBV19 and TRBJ2-1; 7 bases align to TRBD1. From germline, CDR1 is LNHDA and CDR2 SQIVND (reference sequence). The CDR3 length is 13 residues. Trimming took 4 bases from V and 7 from J; bases not matched to a gene: 4. CDR3 sequence: CASSTTGWNEQFF. As DNA, the CDR3 is TGTGCCAGTAGTACGACAGGGTGGAATGAGCAGTTCTTC. Full variable domain (rest looked up from reference TRBV19 and TRBJ2-1): DGGITQSPKYLFRKEGQNVTLSCEQNLNHDAMYWYRQDPGQGLRLIYYSQIVNDFQKGDIAEGYSVSREKKESFPLTVTSAQKNPTAFYLCASSTTGWNEQFFGPGTRLTVL.

This clonotype was seen a few times. The chain joins TRBV7-3 to TRBJ2-1, with 10 bases lining up with TRBD2. With V trimmed by 5 bases and J by 2 bases, 6 bases remained unmatched. The CDR3 has 16 amino acids. Germline assignment: CDR1 SGHTA and CDR2 FQGTGA. The CDR3 DNA is TGTGCCAGCAGCGCTTATAGCGGGGGGCCCTACAATGAGCAGTTCTTC. It codes for CASSAYSGGPYNEQFF. The complete variable domain, with remaining parts taken from reference TRBV7-3 and TRBJ2-1, reads GAGVSQTPSNKVTEKGKYVELRCDPISGHTALYWYRQSLGQGPEFLIYFQGTGAADDSGLPNDRFFAVRPEGSVSTLKIQRTERGDSAVYLCASSAYSGGPYNEQFFGPGTRLTVL.

V usage is TRBV29-1 and J usage is TRBJ2-5, with D uncertain. CDR3 length equals 11 residues. The V end lost 3 bases, the J end lost 4 bases, and 6 bases lay between the germline ends. Germline CDR1 reads SQVTM; CDR2 reads ANQGSEA. The CDR3 DNA reads as TGCAGCGTTGACCCGGGAGAGACCCAGTACTTC. Translation: CSVDPGETQYF.

This clonotype appeared a few times. The chain combines TRBV11-2 with TRBJ2-5; the D gene is possibly TRBD2 (6 bases). This CDR3 contains 17 residues. With 3 bases removed from V and 3 bases from J, the gap between germline ends came to 20 bases. The germline CDR1 and CDR2 sequences are SGHAT and FQNNGV. The CDR3 spells CASSLGWLRRGEETQYF. The CDR3 DNA reads TGTGCCAGCAGCTTGGGGTGGTTGCGGCGGGGCGAAGAGACCCAGTACTTC.

As regards this clonotype: A read error may be the cause here, since a much bigger clone is one base away. This chain links TRBV12-3 or TRBV12-4 with TRBJ1-5; the D is unclear. The CDR3 consists of 14 residues. The CDR3 sequence: CASSFGLFNQPEHF. DNA of the CDR3: TGTGCCAGCAGTTTTGGACTTTTCAATCAGCCCGAGCATTTT.

This clonotype showed up many times. V and J are TRBV2 and TRBJ2-7, with D perhaps matching TRBD2 (5 bases). CDR1 and CDR2 from the germline V gene are SNHLY and FYNNEI. The CDR3 is 13 amino acids. V shed 3 bases and J shed 4 bases, with 10 bases lying between them. Here the CDR3 DNA reads TGTGCCAGCAGTGAGAGTGAGGGTTACGAGCAGTACTTC. The encoded protein is CASSESEGYEQYF.

This sequence joins TRBV6-2 or TRBV6-3 and TRBJ2-1, with D tentatively TRBD1 (6 bases). This CDR3 is 14 amino acids long. The germline V gene has CDR1 MNHEY and CDR2 SVGEGT. Trimming stripped 6 bases from V and 7 bases from J, with 16 bases between. In nucleotides, the CDR3 is TGTGCCAGCAGCTTCTCTACAGGGCGGAATGAGCAGTTCTTC. Amino acid sequence: CASSFSTGRNEQFF.

At least ten counts were recorded for this clonotype. The chain uses TRBV7-2 and TRBJ1-5; maybe TRBD1 (5 bases). The CDR3 length is 16 residues. Germline V gene sequence: CDR1 SGHTA, CDR2 FQGNSA. V dropped 4 bases and J dropped 2 bases, with 15 bases sitting between them. CDR3 region: CASSYLGQGGNQPQHF. CDR3 in DNA: TGTGCCAGCAGCTACCTAGGGCAGGGTGGCAATCAGCCCCAGCATTTT.

This rearrangement joins TRBV9 to TRBJ2-3; D uncertain. Looked up from germline, CDR1 is SGDLS and CDR2 is YYNGEE. The CDR3 covers 16 residues. The V end lost 0 bases, the J end lost 3 bases, and 14 bases lay between the germline ends. In DNA form, the CDR3 reads TGTGCCAGCAGCGTAGGCTCTAGACCGTCTACAGATACGCAGTATTTT. Its translation: CASSVGSRPSTDTQYF.

In its sample, this clonotype was seen a few times. V and J are TRBV6-5 and TRBJ2-7; 7 bases match TRBD1. Germline CDR1 MNHEY, CDR2 SVGAGI. V was pared by 7 bases and J by 1 base, with 4 bases of the junction left unmatched. The CDR3 covers 13 residues. CDR3 sequence: CASTRQGSYEQYF. The CDR3 coding sequence is TGTGCCAGCACCCGACAGGGTTCCTACGAGCAGTACTTC.

This clonotype has a handful of counts. V gene TRBV7-2 combines with J gene TRBJ2-7; D call uncertain. Germline V gene data show CDR1 as SGHTA and CDR2 as FQGNSA. The CDR3 spans 13 residues. V lost 5 bases, J lost 0 bases, and 8 bases lay in between. The CDR3 protein is CASSGRSSYEQYF. The CDR3 nucleotides read TGTGCCAGCAGCGGGCGGAGCTCCTACGAGCAGTACTTC.

Ten or more counts support this clonotype. The chain recombines TRBV4-3 with TRBJ1-6; tentative D call: TRBD1 (5 bases). Trimming stripped 1 base from V and 7 bases from J, with 11 bases between. In germline, CDR1 is LGHNA, CDR2 YSLEER. The CDR3 extends over 15 amino acids. CDR3 bases: TGCGCCAGCAGCCAAGGAATCAGGGAGAATTCACCCCTCCACTTT. This encodes CASSQGIRENSPLHF.